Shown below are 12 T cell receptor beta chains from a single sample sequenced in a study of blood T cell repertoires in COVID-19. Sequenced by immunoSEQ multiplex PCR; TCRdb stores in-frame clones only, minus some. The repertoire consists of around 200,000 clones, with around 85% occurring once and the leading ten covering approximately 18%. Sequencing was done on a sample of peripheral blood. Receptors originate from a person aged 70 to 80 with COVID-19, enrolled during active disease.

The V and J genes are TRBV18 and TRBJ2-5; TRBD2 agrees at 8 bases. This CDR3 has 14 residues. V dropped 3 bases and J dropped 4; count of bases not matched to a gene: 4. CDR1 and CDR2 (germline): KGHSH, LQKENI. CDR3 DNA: TGTGCCAGCTCACCTAGCGGGATGGGAGAGACCCAGTACTTC. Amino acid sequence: CASSPSGMGETQYF.

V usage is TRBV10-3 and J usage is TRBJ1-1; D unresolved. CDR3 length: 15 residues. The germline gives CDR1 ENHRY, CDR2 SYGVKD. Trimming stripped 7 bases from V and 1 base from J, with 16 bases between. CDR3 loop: CAIMGRRRGNTEAFF. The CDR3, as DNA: TGTGCCATCATGGGGAGGCGCCGCGGGAACACTGAAGCTTTCTTT.

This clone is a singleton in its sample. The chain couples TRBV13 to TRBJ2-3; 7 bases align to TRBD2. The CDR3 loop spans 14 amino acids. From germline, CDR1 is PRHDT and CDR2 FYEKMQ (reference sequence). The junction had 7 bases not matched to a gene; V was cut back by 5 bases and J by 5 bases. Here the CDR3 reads CASSVRGELDTQYF. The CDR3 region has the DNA TGTGCCAGCAGCGTCCGGGGGGAGCTAGATACGCAGTATTTT.

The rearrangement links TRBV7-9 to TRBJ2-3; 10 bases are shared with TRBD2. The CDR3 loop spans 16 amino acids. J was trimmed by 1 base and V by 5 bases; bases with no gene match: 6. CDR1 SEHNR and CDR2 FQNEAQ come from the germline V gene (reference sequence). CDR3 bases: TGTGCCAGCAGCACATTAGGACTAGCGGGCACAGATACGCAGTATTTT. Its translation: CASSTLGLAGTDTQYF.

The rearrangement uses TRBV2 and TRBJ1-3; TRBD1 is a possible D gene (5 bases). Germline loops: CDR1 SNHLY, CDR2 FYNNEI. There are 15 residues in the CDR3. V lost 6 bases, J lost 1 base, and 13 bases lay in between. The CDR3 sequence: CASRDNRASGNTIYF. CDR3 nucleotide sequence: TGTGCCAGCAGGGACAACCGGGCGTCTGGAAACACCATATATTTT.

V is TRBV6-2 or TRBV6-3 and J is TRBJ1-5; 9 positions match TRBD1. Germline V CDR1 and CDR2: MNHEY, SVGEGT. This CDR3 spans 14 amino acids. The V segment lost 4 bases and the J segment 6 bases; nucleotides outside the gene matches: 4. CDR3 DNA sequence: TGTGCCAGCAGTTCACAGGGGGCCTCTCAGCCCCAGCATTTT. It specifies CASSSQGASQPQHF.

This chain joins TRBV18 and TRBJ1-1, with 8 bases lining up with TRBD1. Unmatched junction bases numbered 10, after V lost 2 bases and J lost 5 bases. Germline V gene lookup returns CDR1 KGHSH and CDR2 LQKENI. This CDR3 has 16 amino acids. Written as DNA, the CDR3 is TGTGCCAGCTCACCAAGTGCGACAGGGGTTAGGACTGAAGCTTTCTTT. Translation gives CASSPSATGVRTEAFF.

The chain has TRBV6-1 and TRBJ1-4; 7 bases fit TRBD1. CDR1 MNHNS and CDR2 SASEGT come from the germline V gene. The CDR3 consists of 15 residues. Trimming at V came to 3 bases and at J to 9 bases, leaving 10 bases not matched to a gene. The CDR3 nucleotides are TGTGCCAGCAGTGACCGGACAGGCGGGAACAAAAAACTGTTTTTT. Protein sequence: CASSDRTGGNKKLFF.

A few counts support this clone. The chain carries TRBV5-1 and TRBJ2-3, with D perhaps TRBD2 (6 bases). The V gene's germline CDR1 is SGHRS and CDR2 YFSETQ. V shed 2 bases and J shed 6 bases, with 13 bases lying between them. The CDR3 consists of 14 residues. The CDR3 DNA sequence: TGCGCCAGCAGCTTAGGGACTCCAGGGGATACGCAGTATTTT. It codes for CASSLGTPGDTQYF.

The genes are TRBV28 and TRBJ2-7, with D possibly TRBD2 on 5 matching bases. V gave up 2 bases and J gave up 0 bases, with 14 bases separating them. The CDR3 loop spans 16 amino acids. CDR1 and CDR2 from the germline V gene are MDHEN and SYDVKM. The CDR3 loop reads CASSLVGADSSYEQYF. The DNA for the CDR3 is TGTGCCAGCAGTTTAGTCGGAGCGGATAGCTCCTACGAGCAGTACTTC.

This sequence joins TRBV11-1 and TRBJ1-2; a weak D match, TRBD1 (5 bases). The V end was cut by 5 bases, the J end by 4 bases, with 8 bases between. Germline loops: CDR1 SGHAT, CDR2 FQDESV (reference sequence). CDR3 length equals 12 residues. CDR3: CASSRGSYGYTF. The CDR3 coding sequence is TGTGCCAGCAGCCGGGGGAGCTATGGCTACACCTTC.

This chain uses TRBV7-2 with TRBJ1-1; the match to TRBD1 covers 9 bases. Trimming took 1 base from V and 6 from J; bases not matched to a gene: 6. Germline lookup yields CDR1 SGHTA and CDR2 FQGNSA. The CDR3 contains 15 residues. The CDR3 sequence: CASSLDGQGFAEAFF. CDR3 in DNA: TGTGCCAGCAGCTTAGATGGACAGGGGTTTGCTGAAGCTTTCTTT.